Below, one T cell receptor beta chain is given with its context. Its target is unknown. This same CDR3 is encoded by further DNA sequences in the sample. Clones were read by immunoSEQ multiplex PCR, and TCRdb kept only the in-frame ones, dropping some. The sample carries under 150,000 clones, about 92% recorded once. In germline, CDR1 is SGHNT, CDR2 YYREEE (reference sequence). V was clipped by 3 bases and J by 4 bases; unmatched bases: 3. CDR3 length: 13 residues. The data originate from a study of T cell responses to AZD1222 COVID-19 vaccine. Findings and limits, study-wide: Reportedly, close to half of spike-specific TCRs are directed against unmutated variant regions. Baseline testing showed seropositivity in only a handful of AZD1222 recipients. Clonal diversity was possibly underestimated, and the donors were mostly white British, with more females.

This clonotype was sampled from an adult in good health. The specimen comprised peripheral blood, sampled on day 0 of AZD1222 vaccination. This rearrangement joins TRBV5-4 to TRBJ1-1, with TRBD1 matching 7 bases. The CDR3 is CASSSGQSTEAFF. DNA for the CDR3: TGTGCCAGCAGCTCGGGACAGAGCACTGAAGCTTTCTTT. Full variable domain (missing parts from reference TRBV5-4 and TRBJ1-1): ETGVTQSPTHLIKTRGQQVTLRCSSQSGHNTVSWYQQALGQGPQFIFQYYREEENGRGNFPPRFSGLQFPNYSSELNVNALELDDSALYLCASSSGQSTEAFFGQGTRLTVV.